This is a list of T cell receptor beta chains from one sample in a study of shared clonotypes between healthy human individuals. Assay: immunoSEQ multiplex PCR; the TCRdb copy retains only in-frame clones and omits some. This table holds over 150,000 clones, around 63% found once. The sample taken for sequencing was memory CD4+ T cells sorted from blood. The receptors originated from a man aged 30-40 years in good health. The CDR3 runs from the conserved cysteine through the conserved F or W. D genes are given only for firm matches. Not every row has a clone size; where given, it reads once, few, many or a size class.

clone size,V gene,J gene,D gene,CDR3 DNA,CDR3 protein
.,TRBV27,TRBJ2-5,.,TGTGCCAGCAGCTCAGCGGTCCAACGGGGCCAAGAGACCCAGTACTTC,CASSSAVQRGQETQYF
.,TRBV18,TRBJ1-1,.,TGTGCCAGCTCACCCCTACAGGGACCCACGAACACTGAAGCTTTCTTT,CASSPLQGPTNTEAFF
.,TRBV5-1,TRBJ1-2,.,TGCGCCAGCAGCATGATGGACAGCAACTATGGCTACACCTTC,CASSMMDSNYGYTF
.,TRBV7-8,TRBJ1-5,TRBD1,TGTGCCAGCAGCTTATTTAGCGGGACAGTTTCTTCGCCCCAGCATTTT,CASSLFSGTVSSPQHF
.,TRBV25-1,TRBJ1-5,.,TGTGCCAGCAGAAAGCAAACAGGGTATGCCAATCAGCCCCAGCATTTT,CASRKQTGYANQPQHF
few,TRBV28,TRBJ1-1,.,TGTGCCAGCAGTTTTGGGGGGCCCACTGAAGCTTTCTTT,CASSFGGPTEAFF
once,TRBV10-3,TRBJ1-1,TRBD1,TGTGCCATCAGTTTCGACAGGGGGGACACTGAAGCTTTCTTT,CAISFDRGDTEAFF
.,TRBV15,TRBJ2-1,.,TGTGCCACCAGCGCGCGGGACAATGAGCAGTTCTTC,CATSARDNEQFF
once,TRBV7-8,TRBJ2-3,.,TGTGCCAGCAGCTTAGCGTCTGGAAGCACAGATACGCAGTATTTT,CASSLASGSTDTQYF
.,TRBV18,TRBJ2-3,.,TGTGCCAGCTCACCACCGACCACGGCAGATACGCAGTATTTT,CASSPPTTADTQYF
.,TRBV5-1,TRBJ2-1,TRBD1,TGCGCCAGCAGCTTGGCCGGACAGGGACTTTACAATGAGCAGTTCTTC,CASSLAGQGLYNEQFF
.,TRBV11-2,TRBJ1-2,.,TGTGCCAGCAGCTTGTCAGGGTTGGAAGGCTACACCTTC,CASSLSGLEGYTF
many,TRBV5-1,TRBJ1-2,TRBD1,TGCGCCAGCAGCTTGGGAGCGCAGGGGGTTCTCTATGGCTACACCTTC,CASSLGAQGVLYGYTF
once,TRBV7-8,TRBJ2-2,.,TGTGCCAGCGGGGCTAGTAGATCCGGGGAGCTGTTTTTT,CASGASRSGELFF
.,TRBV11-3,TRBJ2-5,.,TGTGCCAGCAGCCTTGGGGCGGAGACCCAGTACTTC,CASSLGAETQYF
once,TRBV11-3,TRBJ2-7,.,TGTGCCAGCAGCTTAGAGGGGCACATCAACGAGCAGTACTTC,CASSLEGHINEQYF
.,TRBV7-2,TRBJ1-5,.,TGTGCCAGCAGCTTGGTACAGGAATCCCTGAATCAGCCCCAGCATTTT,CASSLVQESLNQPQHF
.,TRBV2,TRBJ2-1,TRBD2,TGTGCCAGCACTCGTCAACTAGCGGACTACAATGAGCAGTTCTTC,CASTRQLADYNEQFF
once,TRBV5-1,TRBJ2-7,.,TGCGCCAGCAGCTTGGGGGGAACGATCGAGCAGTACTTC,CASSLGGTIEQYF
.,TRBV6-1,TRBJ2-4,.,TGTGCCATAAGGGACGGAGCATACATTCAGTACTTC,CAIRDGAYIQYF
few,TRBV7-8,TRBJ2-7,TRBD2,TGTGCCAGCAGCTTCCTTCCGGGGGAGGGCAACGAGCAGTACTTC,CASSFLPGEGNEQYF
.,TRBV28,TRBJ2-7,.,TGTGCCAGCAGCTATGCCGAGGTCTCCTACGAGCAGTACTTC,CASSYAEVSYEQYF
many,TRBV27,TRBJ1-2,.,TGTGCCAGCCGTGGACAACCCTATGGCTACACCTTC,CASRGQPYGYTF
.,TRBV28,TRBJ2-7,TRBD2,TGTGCCAGCAGGATTAGCGGGAGGGATGGAGAGCAGTACTTC,CASRISGRDGEQYF
.,TRBV7-6,TRBJ2-5,.,TGTGCCAGCAGCTTAGGTCGTAACATGGAGTACGGCGAGACCCAGTACTTC,CASSLGRNMEYGETQYF
.,TRBV7-2,TRBJ1-1,.,TGTGCCAGCGGTTCGTACACTGAAGCTTTCTTT,CASGSYTEAFF
few,TRBV6-5,TRBJ2-6,.,TGTGCCAGCAGTACCGCGGGGTCGGGGGCCAACGTCCTGACTTTC,CASSTAGSGANVLTF
.,TRBV29-1,TRBJ2-1,TRBD2,TGCAGCGTTAGGGGACTAGCGGAGGCCTACAATGAGCAGTTCTTC,CSVRGLAEAYNEQFF
many,TRBV9,TRBJ2-3,.,TGTGCCAGCAGCGTGGGGGTGGACAGCAATACGCAGTATTTT,CASSVGVDSNTQYF
.,TRBV19,TRBJ2-1,TRBD2,TGTGCCAGTAGTAATCTAGCGGGACTCGACAATGAGCAGTTCTTC,CASSNLAGLDNEQFF
few,TRBV27,TRBJ2-2,.,TGTGCCAGCAGTCCGTACACCGGGGAGCTGTTTTTT,CASSPYTGELFF
.,TRBV5-4,TRBJ2-3,TRBD2,TGTGCCAGCAGCCGGGGGGTACCTCCTAGCACAGATACGCAGTATTTT,CASSRGVPPSTDTQYF
.,TRBV9,TRBJ2-5,.,TGTGCCAGCAGCGTAGGGGTAGGGCAAGAGACCCAGTACTTC,CASSVGVGQETQYF
.,TRBV4-1,TRBJ1-2,.,TGCGCCAGCAGCCGGGAGGAGGGAGGTAACTATGGCTACACCTTC,CASSREEGGNYGYTF
.,TRBV7-3,TRBJ2-2,TRBD2,TGTGCCAGCAGCTTGGGCGGGAGCACCGGGGAGCTGTTTTTT,CASSLGGSTGELFF
.,TRBV18,TRBJ2-7,.,TGTGCCAGCTCCCCTTCCTCGAACCTTTTCGAGCAGTACTTC,CASSPSSNLFEQYF
.,TRBV5-6,TRBJ1-1,.,TGTGCCAGCAGCTTGATGTGGGGGGGCGAGGGCACTGAAGCTTTCTTT,CASSLMWGGEGTEAFF
.,TRBV5-6,TRBJ1-3,.,TGTGCCAGCAGCTTGGTTGGCCAGGGTCTCTCTGGAAACACCATATATTTT,CASSLVGQGLSGNTIYF
.,TRBV7-9,TRBJ2-4,TRBD1,TGTGCCAGCAGCAGACAGGGACCAGAAGCCAAAAACATTCAGTACTTC,CASSRQGPEAKNIQYF
.,TRBV2,TRBJ2-5,.,TGTGCCAGCAGCGGAGTCAATATACAAGAGACCCAGTACTTC,CASSGVNIQETQYF
.,TRBV19,TRBJ2-1,TRBD2,TGTGCCAGTAGTACATTCCACGGCGGGCCTAGCGGGGCCTACAATGAGCAGTTCTTC,CASSTFHGGPSGAYNEQFF
few,TRBV10-3,TRBJ2-5,.,TGTGCCATCAGTGAGCCTGCGGGCCTACAAGAGACCCAGTACTTC,CAISEPAGLQETQYF